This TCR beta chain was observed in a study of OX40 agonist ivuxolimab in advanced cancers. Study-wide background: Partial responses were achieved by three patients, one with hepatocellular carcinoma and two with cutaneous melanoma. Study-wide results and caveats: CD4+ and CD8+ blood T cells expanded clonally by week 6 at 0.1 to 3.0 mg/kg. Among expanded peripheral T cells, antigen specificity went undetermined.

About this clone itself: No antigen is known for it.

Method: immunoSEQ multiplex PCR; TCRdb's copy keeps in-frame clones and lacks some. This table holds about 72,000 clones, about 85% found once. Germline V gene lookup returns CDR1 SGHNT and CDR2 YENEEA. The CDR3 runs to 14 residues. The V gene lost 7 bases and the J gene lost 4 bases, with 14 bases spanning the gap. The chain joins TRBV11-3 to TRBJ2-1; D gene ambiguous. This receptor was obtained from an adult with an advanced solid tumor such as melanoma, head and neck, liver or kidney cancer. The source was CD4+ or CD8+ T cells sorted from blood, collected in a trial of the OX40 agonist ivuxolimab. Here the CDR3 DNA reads TGTGCCAGCACCCAGCCGGCGGCATACAATGAGCAGTTCTTC. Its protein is CASTQPAAYNEQFF.